This T cell receptor beta chain was found in a study of T-cell memory formation after mild COVID-19. Across the whole study: Largely donor-specific sequence clusters came from a couple of donors.

TCRdb used MiXCR to reprocess the 5' RACE reads, holding one entry per CDR3 protein. The sample shows 350,000 to 500,000 distinct CDR3 sequences, more than 20% of them seen only once. Study-level points and caveats: Researchers found some responding clones in pre-infection memory, a sign that cross-reactive memory joined. CD4/CD8 balance characterized clones contracting day 15 to 85, and CD4+ skew characterized later expanders.

Looked up from germline, CDR1 is KGHDR and CDR2 is SFDVKD. This CDR3 spans 14 amino acids. V was pared by 5 bases and J by 2 bases, with 9 bases between. As to this clonotype: Antigen unknown.

The clonotype originates from an adult woman who had mild COVID-19 (a few samples of this study predate the infection). Cell type and time point are not known. What was sequenced was PBMCs or a T cell subset sorted from them (not recorded which). V usage is TRBV24-1 and J usage is TRBJ1-5; no clear D. The CDR3 nucleotides read TGTGCCACCAGTGTGGCAGGTCGCAATCAGCCCCAGCATTTT. It codes for CATSVAGRNQPQHF.